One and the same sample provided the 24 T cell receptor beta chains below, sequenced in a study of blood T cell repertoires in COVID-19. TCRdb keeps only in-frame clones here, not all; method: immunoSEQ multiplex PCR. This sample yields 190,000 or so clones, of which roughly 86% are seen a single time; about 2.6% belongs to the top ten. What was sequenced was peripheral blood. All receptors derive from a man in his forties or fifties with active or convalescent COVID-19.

The CDR3 reads CASTQQPEVVAAQYF. The DNA of the CDR3 is TGCGCCAGCACCCAACAGCCGGAGGTCGTGGCGGCCCAGTACTTC. This chain connects TRBV5-1 to TRBJ2-5, with a weak D call TRBD2 (5 bases). The CDR3 is made up of 15 amino acids. V was trimmed by 6 bases and J by 9 bases, leaving 24 bases between them. From germline, CDR1 is SGHRS and CDR2 YFSETQ.

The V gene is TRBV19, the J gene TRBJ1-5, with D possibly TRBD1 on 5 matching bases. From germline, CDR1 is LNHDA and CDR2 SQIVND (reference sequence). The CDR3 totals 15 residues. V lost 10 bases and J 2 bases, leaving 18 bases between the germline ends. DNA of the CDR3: TGTGCCACCTCCTATTCGGGCAGGGGCAATCAGCCCCAGCATTTT. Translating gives CATSYSGRGNQPQHF.

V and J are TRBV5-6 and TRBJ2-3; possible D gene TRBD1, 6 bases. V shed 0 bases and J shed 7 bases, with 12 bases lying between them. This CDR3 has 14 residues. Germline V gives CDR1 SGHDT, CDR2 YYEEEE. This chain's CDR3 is CASSLGDIPYTQYF. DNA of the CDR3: TGTGCCAGCAGCTTGGGGGACATCCCTTATACGCAGTATTTT.

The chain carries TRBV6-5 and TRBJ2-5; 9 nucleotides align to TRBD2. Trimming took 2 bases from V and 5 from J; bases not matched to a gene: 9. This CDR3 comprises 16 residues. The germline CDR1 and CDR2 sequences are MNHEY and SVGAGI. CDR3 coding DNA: TGTGCCAGCAGTTACGGAGGCGCGGGGGGGCGGGAGACCCAGTACTTC. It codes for CASSYGGAGGRETQYF.

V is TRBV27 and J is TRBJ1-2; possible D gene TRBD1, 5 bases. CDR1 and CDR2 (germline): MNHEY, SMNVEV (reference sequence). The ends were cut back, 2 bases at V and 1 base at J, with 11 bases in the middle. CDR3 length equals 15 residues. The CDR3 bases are TGTGCCAGCAGTTTAGGCGCAGGGCTTAACTATGGCTACACCTTC. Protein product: CASSLGAGLNYGYTF.

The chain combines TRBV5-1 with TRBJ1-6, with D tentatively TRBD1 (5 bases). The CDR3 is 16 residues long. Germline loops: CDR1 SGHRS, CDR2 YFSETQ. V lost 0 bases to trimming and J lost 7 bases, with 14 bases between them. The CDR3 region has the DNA TGCGCCAGCAGCTTGGCCGCGGGGACTGCGAATTCACCCCTCCACTTT. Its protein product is CASSLAAGTANSPLHF.

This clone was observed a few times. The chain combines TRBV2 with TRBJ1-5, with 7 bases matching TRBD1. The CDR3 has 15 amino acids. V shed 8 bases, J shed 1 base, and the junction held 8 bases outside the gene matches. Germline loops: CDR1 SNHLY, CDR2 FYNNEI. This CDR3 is CASGQQGQSNQPQHF. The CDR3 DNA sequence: TGTGCCAGCGGTCAACAGGGGCAGAGCAATCAGCCCCAGCATTTT.

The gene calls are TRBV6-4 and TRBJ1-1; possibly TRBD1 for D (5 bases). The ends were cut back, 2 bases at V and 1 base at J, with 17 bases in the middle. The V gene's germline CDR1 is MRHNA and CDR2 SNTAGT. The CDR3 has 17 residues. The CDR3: CASSDPNPLQANTEAFF. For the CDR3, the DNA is TGTGCCAGCAGTGACCCGAATCCATTACAGGCGAACACTGAAGCTTTCTTT.

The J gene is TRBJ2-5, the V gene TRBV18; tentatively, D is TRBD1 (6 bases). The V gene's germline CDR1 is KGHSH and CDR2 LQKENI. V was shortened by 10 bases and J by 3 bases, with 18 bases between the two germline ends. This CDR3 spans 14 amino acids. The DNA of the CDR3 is TGTGCCAACTCTCACAGGGTATCAGAAGAGACCCAGTACTTC. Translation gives CANSHRVSEETQYF.

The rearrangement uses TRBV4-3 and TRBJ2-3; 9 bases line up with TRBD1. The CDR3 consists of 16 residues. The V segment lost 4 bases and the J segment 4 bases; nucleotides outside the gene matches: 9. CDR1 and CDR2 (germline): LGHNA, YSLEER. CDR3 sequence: CASSRGAGQGSDTQYF. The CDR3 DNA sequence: TGCGCCAGCAGCCGGGGGGCGGGACAGGGATCAGATACGCAGTATTTT.

This chain's CDR3 is CAGRRDRDTEKLFF. The DNA for the CDR3 is TGTGCCGGTCGCCGGGACAGGGACACAGAAAAACTGTTTTTT. This chain links TRBV2 with TRBJ1-4; TRBD1 agrees at 9 bases. The germline V gene has CDR1 SNHLY and CDR2 FYNNEI. V shed 11 bases, J shed 8 bases, and the junction held 12 bases outside the gene matches. There are 14 residues in the CDR3.

This CDR3 reads CASSPAGRYEQYF. DNA for the CDR3: TGTGCCAGTAGTCCCGCGGGCCGCTACGAGCAGTACTTC. V gene TRBV19 combines with J gene TRBJ2-7, with D maybe TRBD2 (5 bases). CDR1 LNHDA and CDR2 SQIVND come from the germline V gene (reference sequence). The CDR3 is made up of 13 amino acids. V was shortened by 5 bases and J by 3 bases, with 11 bases between the two germline ends.

This chain's CDR3 is CASSPSNTYEQYF. CDR3 DNA: TGTGCCAGCAGTCCCTCAAACACCTACGAGCAGTACTTC. The chain joins TRBV28 to TRBJ2-7; D gene ambiguous. V lost 5 bases and J lost 2, with 10 bases in between. This CDR3 contains 13 residues. Per germline, CDR1 MDHEN and CDR2 SYDVKM.

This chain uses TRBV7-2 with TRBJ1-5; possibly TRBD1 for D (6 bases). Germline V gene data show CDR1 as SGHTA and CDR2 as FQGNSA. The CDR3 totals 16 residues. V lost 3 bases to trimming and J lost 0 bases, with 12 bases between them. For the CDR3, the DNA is TGTGCCAGCAGCTTCATTACAGGGAATAGCAATCAGCCCCAGCATTTT. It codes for CASSFITGNSNQPQHF.

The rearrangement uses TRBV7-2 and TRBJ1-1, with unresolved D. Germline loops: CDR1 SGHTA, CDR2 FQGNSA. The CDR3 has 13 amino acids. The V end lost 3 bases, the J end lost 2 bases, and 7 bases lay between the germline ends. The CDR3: CASSFRDNTEAFF. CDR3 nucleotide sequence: TGTGCCAGCAGCTTTCGGGATAACACTGAAGCTTTCTTT. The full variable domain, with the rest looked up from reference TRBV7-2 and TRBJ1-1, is GAGVSQSPSNKVTEKGKDVELRCDPISGHTALYWYRQSLGQGLEFLIYFQGNSAPDKSGLPSDRFSAERTGGSVSTLTIQRTQQEDSAVYLCASSFRDNTEAFFGQGTRLTVV.

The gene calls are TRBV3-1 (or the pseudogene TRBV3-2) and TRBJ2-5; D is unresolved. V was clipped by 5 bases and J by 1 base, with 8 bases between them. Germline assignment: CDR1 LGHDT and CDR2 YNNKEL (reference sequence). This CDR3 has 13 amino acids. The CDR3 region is CASSGRFQETQYF. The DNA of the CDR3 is TGTGCCAGCAGCGGTCGGTTCCAAGAGACCCAGTACTTC.

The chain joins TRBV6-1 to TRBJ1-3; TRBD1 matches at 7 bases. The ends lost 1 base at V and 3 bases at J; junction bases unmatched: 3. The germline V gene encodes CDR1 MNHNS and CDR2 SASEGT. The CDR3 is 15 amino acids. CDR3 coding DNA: TGTGCCAGCAGTGAAGAAACAGGGGTTGGAAACACCATATATTTT. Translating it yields CASSEETGVGNTIYF.

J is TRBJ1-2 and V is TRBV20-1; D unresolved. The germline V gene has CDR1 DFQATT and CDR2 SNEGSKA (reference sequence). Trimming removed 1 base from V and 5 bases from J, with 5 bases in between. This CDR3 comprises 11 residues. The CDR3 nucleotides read TGCAGTGCTAGAGTCGAGTATGGCTACACCTTC. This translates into CSARVEYGYTF.

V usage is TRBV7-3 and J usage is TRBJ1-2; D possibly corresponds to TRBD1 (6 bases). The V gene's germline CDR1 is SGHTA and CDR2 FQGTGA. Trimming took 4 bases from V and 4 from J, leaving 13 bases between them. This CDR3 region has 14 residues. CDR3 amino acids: CASSSDSIGYGYTF. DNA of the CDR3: TGTGCCAGCAGCTCGGACAGTATCGGCTATGGCTACACCTTC.

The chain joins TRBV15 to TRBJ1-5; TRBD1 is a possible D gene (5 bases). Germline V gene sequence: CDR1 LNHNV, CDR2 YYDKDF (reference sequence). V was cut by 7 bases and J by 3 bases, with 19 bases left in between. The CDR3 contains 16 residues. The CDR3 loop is CATTRGGGEINQPQHF. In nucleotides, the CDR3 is TGTGCCACCACAAGGGGAGGAGGGGAGATCAATCAGCCCCAGCATTTT.

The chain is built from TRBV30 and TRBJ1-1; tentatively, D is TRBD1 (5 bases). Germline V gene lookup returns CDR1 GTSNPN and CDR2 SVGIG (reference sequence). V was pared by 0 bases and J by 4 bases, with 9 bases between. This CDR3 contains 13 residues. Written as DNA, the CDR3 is TGTGCCTGGAGTGTCCTCGGGGGCACTGAAGCTTTCTTT. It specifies CAWSVLGGTEAFF.

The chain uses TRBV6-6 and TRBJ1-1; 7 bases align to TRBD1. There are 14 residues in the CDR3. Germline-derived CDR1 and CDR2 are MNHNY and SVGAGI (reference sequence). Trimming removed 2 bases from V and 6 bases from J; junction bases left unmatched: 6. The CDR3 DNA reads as TGTGCCAGCAGTTACCCGGGACAGTCCCCTGAAGCTTTCTTT. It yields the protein CASSYPGQSPEAFF.

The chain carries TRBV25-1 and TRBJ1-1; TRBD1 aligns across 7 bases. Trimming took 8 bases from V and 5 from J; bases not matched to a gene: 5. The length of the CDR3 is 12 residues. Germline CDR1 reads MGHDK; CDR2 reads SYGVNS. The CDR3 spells CASGGQPTEAFF. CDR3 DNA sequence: TGTGCCAGCGGGGGACAGCCTACTGAAGCTTTCTTT.

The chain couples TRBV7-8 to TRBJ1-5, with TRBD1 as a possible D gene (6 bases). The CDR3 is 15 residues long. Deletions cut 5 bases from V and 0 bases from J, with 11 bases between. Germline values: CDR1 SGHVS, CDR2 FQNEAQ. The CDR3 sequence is CASSNRDISNQPQHF. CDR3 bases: TGTGCCAGCAGCAACCGGGACATTAGCAATCAGCCCCAGCATTTT.